This is a list of T cell receptor beta chains from one sample in a study of shared clonotypes between healthy human individuals. Using immunoSEQ multiplex PCR, the repertoire was profiled, and TCRdb retains in-frame clones only, with some absent. The data contain about 1,500,000 clones, roughly 96% of them singletons. The sample taken for sequencing was naive CD4+ T cells sorted from blood. The source is a man aged 30 to 45 in good health. Each CDR3 is given with its conserved first and last residue. A D gene is named only where the DNA matches it firmly. Clone size is stated in some rows and not others, as once, few, many or a class when expanded.

v_call	j_call	d_call	clone_size	cdr3_nt	cdr3_aa
TRBV14	TRBJ2-3	TRBD2	.	TGTGCCAGCAGCCAAGTGGCGGTGGGACTAGCGGGAGTAGATACGCAGTATTTT	CASSQVAVGLAGVDTQYF
TRBV4-1	TRBJ2-3	.	.	TGCGCCAGCAGCCCGCCCCCAGGGATACGGGGCACAGATACGCAGTATTTT	CASSPPPGIRGTDTQYF
TRBV10-3	TRBJ2-4	.	.	TGTGCCATCAGTGAGCTAGCCAAAAACATTCAGTACTTC	CAISELAKNIQYF
TRBV5-1	TRBJ2-1	TRBD2	.	TGCGCCAGCAGCTCACTAGCGGGAGGTGTAAATGAGCAGTTCTTC	CASSSLAGGVNEQFF
TRBV19	TRBJ2-2	TRBD1	.	TGTGCCAGTAGCCGCGCCGGGACAGGGGGCACCGGGGAGCTGTTTTTT	CASSRAGTGGTGELFF
TRBV7-8	TRBJ2-5	TRBD2	.	TGTGCCAGCAGCAAGACTAGCGGTATTCAAGAGACCCAGTACTTC	CASSKTSGIQETQYF
TRBV4-1	TRBJ2-4	.	.	TGCGCCAGCACCCTCTCCCAGGGGGCCAAAAACATTCAGTACTTC	CASTLSQGAKNIQYF
TRBV5-4	TRBJ2-7	TRBD2	few	TGTGCCAGCAGCCTAGCGGGAGGGGGTTACGAGCAGTACTTC	CASSLAGGGYEQYF
TRBV10-1	TRBJ1-2	TRBD1	.	TGCGCCAGCAGCCCAGGACAGGGGGCTTTCCGCTATGGCTACACCTTC	CASSPGQGAFRYGYTF
TRBV27	TRBJ2-3	TRBD1	.	TGTGCCAGCAGTCCGCGACAGGGGGCGGGTACAGATACGCAGTATTTT	CASSPRQGAGTDTQYF
TRBV9	TRBJ1-5	TRBD1	.	TGTGCCAGCAGTACCGGGACAGGGAGTCAGCCCCAGCATTTT	CASSTGTGSQPQHF
TRBV27	TRBJ2-2	TRBD1	.	TGTGCCAGCACCAGGGACAGGGTACACGGGGAGCTGTTTTTT	CASTRDRVHGELFF
TRBV5-1	TRBJ2-3	TRBD2	.	TGCGCCAGCAGGCCTCAGGGCGGGAGCCCAGATACGCAGTATTTT	CASRPQGGSPDTQYF
TRBV5-1	TRBJ2-3	TRBD1	.	TGCGCCAGCAGCTTGCAGGGGGCTCGGACAGATACGCAGTATTTT	CASSLQGARTDTQYF
TRBV2	TRBJ2-5	.	.	TGTGCCAGCAGTGATGAACAGCGAGGGGAGACCCAGTACTTC	CASSDEQRGETQYF
TRBV7-2	TRBJ1-1	TRBD1	.	TGTGCCAGCAGCTTAGAGGGACAGGAAGCTTTCTTT	CASSLEGQEAFF
TRBV7-3	TRBJ2-7	.	.	TGTGCCAGCAGCATATCGTCTGGGGGAACGGGCGAGCAGTACTTC	CASSISSGGTGEQYF
TRBV28	TRBJ2-7	.	.	TGTGCCAGCAGTTTCGACCGTTCGACCTACGAGCAGTACTTC	CASSFDRSTYEQYF
TRBV28	TRBJ2-5	TRBD2	once	TGTGCCAGCAGTTGGTCGCGGGAGGGTCCGTCGGAGACCCAGTACTTC	CASSWSREGPSETQYF
TRBV28	TRBJ1-5	TRBD1	once	TGTGCCAGCAGGGCAGGACAGGCCCTTGGGCCCCAGCATTTT	CASRAGQALGPQHF
TRBV4-1	TRBJ2-7	.	.	TGCGCCAGCAGCCATAGAAATACCCAAAACTCCTACGAGCAGTACTTC	CASSHRNTQNSYEQYF
TRBV30	TRBJ2-1	TRBD2	.	TGTGCCTGGAATCGCGGGAGGGCCTACAATGAGCAGTTCTTC	CAWNRGRAYNEQFF
TRBV19	TRBJ2-7	TRBD1	.	TGTGCCAGTAGTATGGACAGGCGTACCGGCGAGCAGTACTTC	CASSMDRRTGEQYF
TRBV6-4	TRBJ2-1	TRBD2	.	TGTGCCAGCAGTGACACCCCTGGACTAGCGGGAGCGAATGAGCAGTTCTTC	CASSDTPGLAGANEQFF
TRBV15	TRBJ1-3	TRBD1	.	TGTGCCACCAGCAGAGCCCCTTGGACAGGGGAGAACACCATATATTTT	CATSRAPWTGENTIYF
TRBV19	TRBJ1-1	.	.	TGTGCCAGTAGCCTTAGACACAACGGAAACACTGAAGCTTTCTTT	CASSLRHNGNTEAFF
TRBV14	TRBJ2-3	.	.	TGTGCCAGCAGCCAAGTAGGGACAACCTATGGTACGCAGTATTTT	CASSQVGTTYGTQYF
TRBV19	TRBJ2-2	.	.	TGTGCCAGTAGAACGGGTCCGAACACCGGGGAGCTGTTTTTT	CASRTGPNTGELFF
TRBV7-9	TRBJ2-1	TRBD1	.	TGTGCCAGATCGGCAGGGGGCAATGAGCAGTTCTTC	CARSAGGNEQFF
TRBV7-9	TRBJ2-7	TRBD1	.	TGTGCCAGCAGCTTTTTCCGACCCGGAAGGGGACAGGGTATGTACGAGCAGTACTTC	CASSFFRPGRGQGMYEQYF
TRBV4-3	TRBJ2-6	TRBD1	.	TGCGCCAGCAGTCGGGACAGCGATAGCTCTGGGGCCAACGTCCTGACTTTC	CASSRDSDSSGANVLTF
TRBV4-3	TRBJ1-2	TRBD1	.	TGCGCCAGCAGCCTCGGACAGGAGGATGGCTACACCTTC	CASSLGQEDGYTF
TRBV6-6	TRBJ1-3	.	.	TGTGCCAGCAGTCCACAGCCGAGCTCTGGAAACACCATATATTTT	CASSPQPSSGNTIYF
TRBV28	TRBJ1-5	TRBD1	.	TGTGCCAGCAGTCCGGACAGGTTGGTCAATCAGCCCCAGCATTTT	CASSPDRLVNQPQHF
TRBV21-1	TRBJ2-5	.	.	TGTGCCAGCAGGCCCCCTAGGACTAAAGAGACCCAGTACTTC	CASRPPRTKETQYF
TRBV5-1	TRBJ2-7	TRBD2	.	TGCGCCAGCAGCCTCAACCCTATAGCGGGGACCTACGAGCAGTACTTC	CASSLNPIAGTYEQYF
TRBV7-3	TRBJ2-2	TRBD2	.	TGTGCCAGCAGCCCCAAAGGGACTAGCGGGAGGAAGGGGAACACCGGGGAGCTGTTTTTT	CASSPKGTSGRKGNTGELFF
TRBV18	TRBJ2-5	TRBD2	.	TGTGCCAGCTCACCATATGGGACTAGCCATACTAAAGAGACCCAGTACTTC	CASSPYGTSHTKETQYF
TRBV5-4	TRBJ2-3	TRBD2	.	TGTGCCAACGGGAGGTTCACAGATACGCAGTATTTT	CANGRFTDTQYF
TRBV11-2	TRBJ1-2	.	.	TGTGCCAGCAACCTCCTCCGGGTCAGCGAAGATTACTATGGCTACACCTTC	CASNLLRVSEDYYGYTF
TRBV18	TRBJ2-3	TRBD2	once	TGTGCCAGCTCACCAATCCCTAGCGGGTTTACGGATACGCAGTATTTT	CASSPIPSGFTDTQYF
TRBV7-9	TRBJ2-1	TRBD2	.	TGTGCCAGCAGCTTTGGGACTAGCGGGAGTGGTAATGAGCAGTTCTTC	CASSFGTSGSGNEQFF
TRBV6-1	TRBJ2-7	TRBD2	.	TGTGCCAGCAGTGAAGGCGGGAGTTCCTACGAGCAGTACTTC	CASSEGGSSYEQYF
TRBV29-1	TRBJ1-1	.	.	TGCAGCGTCCATGAGGACGGGAACACTGAAGCTTTCTTT	CSVHEDGNTEAFF
TRBV2	TRBJ2-7	.	.	TGTGCCAGCAGCCGCGACAGATCCTACGAGCAGTACTTC	CASSRDRSYEQYF
TRBV6-1	TRBJ1-1	.	once	TGTGCCAGCAGTCATGTGGGGATTAACACTGAAGCTTTCTTT	CASSHVGINTEAFF
TRBV11-3	TRBJ2-3	.	once	TGTGCCAGCAGCTTAGAACCAGGACATTCTAGCACAGATACGCAGTATTTT	CASSLEPGHSSTDTQYF
TRBV28	TRBJ2-5	TRBD1	.	TGTGCCAGCAGTCTGACAGGGTTGGAGACCCAGTACTTC	CASSLTGLETQYF